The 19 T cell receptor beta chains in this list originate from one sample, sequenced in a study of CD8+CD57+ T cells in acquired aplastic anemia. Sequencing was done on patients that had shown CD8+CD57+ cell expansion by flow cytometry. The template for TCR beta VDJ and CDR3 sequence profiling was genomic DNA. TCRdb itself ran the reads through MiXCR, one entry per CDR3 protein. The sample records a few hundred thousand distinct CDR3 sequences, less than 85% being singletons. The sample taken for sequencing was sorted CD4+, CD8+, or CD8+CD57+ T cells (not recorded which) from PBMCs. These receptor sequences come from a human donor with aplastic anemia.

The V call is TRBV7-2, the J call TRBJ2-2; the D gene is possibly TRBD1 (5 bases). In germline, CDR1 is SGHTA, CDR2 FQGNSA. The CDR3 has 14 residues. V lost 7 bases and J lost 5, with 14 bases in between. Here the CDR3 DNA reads TGTGCCAGCAAATTAGGGGCAGGTACCGGGGAGCTGTTTTTT. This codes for CASKLGAGTGELFF.

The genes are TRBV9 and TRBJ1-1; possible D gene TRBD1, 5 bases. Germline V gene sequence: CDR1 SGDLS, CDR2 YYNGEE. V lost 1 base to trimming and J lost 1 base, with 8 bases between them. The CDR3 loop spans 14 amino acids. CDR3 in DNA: TGTGCCAGCAGCGTACAGGGTGGGAACACTGAAGCTTTCTTT. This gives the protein CASSVQGGNTEAFF. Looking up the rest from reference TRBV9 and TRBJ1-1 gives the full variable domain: DSGVTQTPKHLITATGQRVTLRCSPRSGDLSVYWYQQSLDQGLQFLIQYYNGEERAKGNILERFSAQQFPDLHSELNLSSLELGDSALYFCASSVQGGNTEAFFGQGTRLTVV.

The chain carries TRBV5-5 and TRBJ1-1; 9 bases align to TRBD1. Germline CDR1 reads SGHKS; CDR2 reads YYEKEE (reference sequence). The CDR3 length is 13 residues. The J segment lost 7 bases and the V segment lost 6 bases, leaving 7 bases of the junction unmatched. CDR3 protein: CASNLRDRDEAFF. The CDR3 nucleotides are TGTGCCAGCAACCTCCGGGACAGGGATGAAGCTTTCTTT.

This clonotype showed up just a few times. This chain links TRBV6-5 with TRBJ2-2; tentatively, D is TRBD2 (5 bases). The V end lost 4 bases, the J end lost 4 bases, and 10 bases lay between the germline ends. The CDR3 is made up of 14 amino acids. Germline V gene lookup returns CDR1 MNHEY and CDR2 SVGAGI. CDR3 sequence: CASSFSVSTGELFF. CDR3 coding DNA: TGTGCCAGCAGTTTTAGCGTAAGCACCGGGGAGCTGTTTTTT.

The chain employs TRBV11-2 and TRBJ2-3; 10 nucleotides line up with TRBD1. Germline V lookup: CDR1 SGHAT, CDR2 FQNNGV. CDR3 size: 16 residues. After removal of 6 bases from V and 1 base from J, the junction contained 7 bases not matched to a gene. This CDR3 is CASRYTGTGGTDTQYF. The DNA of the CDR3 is TGTGCCAGCAGATACACCGGGACAGGGGGCACAGATACGCAGTATTTT.

The CDR3 sequence is CAGQGVRENQFF. The CDR3 coding sequence is TGTGCCGGACAGGGGGTACGGGAGAACCAGTTCTTC. This chain uses TRBV7-9 with TRBJ2-2; 10 bases are a match to TRBD1. The J call may be mistaken, given a closer DNA end match to TRBJ2-1. Per germline, CDR1 SEHNR and CDR2 FQNEAQ (reference sequence). This CDR3 is 12 amino acids long.

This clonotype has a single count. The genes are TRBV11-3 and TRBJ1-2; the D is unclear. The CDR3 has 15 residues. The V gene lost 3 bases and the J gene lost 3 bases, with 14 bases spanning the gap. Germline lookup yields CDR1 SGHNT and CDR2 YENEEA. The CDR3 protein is CASSLDLAGDYGYTF. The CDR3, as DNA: TGTGCCAGCAGCTTGGATCTGGCAGGCGACTATGGCTACACCTTC. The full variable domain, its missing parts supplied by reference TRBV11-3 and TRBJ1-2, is EAGVVQSPRYKIIEKKQPVAFWCNPISGHNTLYWYLQNLGQGPELLIRYENEEAVDDSQLPKDRFSAERLKGVDSTLKIQPAELGDSAVYLCASSLDLAGDYGYTFGSGTRLTVV.

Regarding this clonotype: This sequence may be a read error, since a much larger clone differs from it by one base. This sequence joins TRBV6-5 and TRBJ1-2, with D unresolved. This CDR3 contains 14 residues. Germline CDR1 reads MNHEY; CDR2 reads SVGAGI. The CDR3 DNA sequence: TGTGCCAGCAGGTACTCGTCCCAGATCGATGGCTACACCTTC. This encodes CASRYSSQIDGYTF.

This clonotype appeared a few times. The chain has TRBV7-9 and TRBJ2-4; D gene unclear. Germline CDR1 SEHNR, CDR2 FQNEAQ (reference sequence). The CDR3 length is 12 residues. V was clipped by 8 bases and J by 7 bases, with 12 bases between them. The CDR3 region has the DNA TGTGCCAGCGGCGCAGCTGAGAACATTCAGTACTTC. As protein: CASGAAENIQYF.

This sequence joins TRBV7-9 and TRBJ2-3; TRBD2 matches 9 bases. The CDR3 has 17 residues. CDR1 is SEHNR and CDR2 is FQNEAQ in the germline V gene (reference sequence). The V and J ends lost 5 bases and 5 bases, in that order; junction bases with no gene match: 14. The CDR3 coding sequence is TGTGCCAGCAGCCCAAGGACAAGCGGGAGGAGTGAAGATACGCAGTATTTT. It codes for CASSPRTSGRSEDTQYF.

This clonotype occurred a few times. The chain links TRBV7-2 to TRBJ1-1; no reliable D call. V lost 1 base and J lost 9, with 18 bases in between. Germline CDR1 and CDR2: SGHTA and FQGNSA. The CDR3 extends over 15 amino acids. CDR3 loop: CASSLDGGPDTQAFF. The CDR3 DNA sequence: TGTGCCAGCAGCTTAGATGGAGGTCCCGATACGCAAGCTTTCTTT.

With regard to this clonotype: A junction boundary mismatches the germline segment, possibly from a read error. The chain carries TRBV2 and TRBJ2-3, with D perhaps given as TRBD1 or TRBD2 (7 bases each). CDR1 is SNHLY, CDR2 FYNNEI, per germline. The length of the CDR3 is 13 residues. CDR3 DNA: TGTGCCGGCGGGGAGGGGGGGACAGCTACGAAGTATTTT. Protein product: CAGGEGGTATKYF.

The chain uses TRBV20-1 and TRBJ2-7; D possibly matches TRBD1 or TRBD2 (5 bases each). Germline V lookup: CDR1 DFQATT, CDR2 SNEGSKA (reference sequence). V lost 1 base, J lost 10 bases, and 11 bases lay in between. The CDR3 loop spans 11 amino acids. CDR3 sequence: CSARVRGSQYF. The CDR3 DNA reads TGCAGTGCTAGAGTTCGGGGCAGTCAGTACTTC.

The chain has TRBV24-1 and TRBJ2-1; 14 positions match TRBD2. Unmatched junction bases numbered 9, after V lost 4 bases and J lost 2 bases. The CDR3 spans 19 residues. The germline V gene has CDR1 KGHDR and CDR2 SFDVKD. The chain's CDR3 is CATSDPGTSGGQAYNEQFF. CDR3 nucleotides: TGTGCCACCAGTGACCCCGGGACTAGCGGGGGACAAGCCTACAATGAGCAGTTCTTC.

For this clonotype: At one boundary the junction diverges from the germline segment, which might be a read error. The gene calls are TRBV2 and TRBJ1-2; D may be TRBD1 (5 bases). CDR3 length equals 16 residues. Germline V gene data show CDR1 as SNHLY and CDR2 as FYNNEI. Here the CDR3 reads CASSIAPEQAGTGDSF. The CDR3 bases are TGTGCCAGCAGCATCGCACCGGAGCAGGCGGGGACTGGCGATTCCTTC.

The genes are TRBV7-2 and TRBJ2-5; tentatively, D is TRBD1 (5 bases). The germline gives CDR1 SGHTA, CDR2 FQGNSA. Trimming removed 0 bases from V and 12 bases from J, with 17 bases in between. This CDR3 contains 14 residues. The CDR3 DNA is TGTGCCAGCAGCTTAGCCGGCAGGCAAGGGGCCAAGTACTTC. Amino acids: CASSLAGRQGAKYF. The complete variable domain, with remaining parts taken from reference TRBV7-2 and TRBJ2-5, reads GAGVSQSPSNKVTEKGKDVELRCDPISGHTALYWYRQSLGQGLEFLIYFQGNSAPDKSGLPSDRFSAERTGGSVSTLTIQRTQQEDSAVYLCASSLAGRQGAKYFGPGTRLLVL.

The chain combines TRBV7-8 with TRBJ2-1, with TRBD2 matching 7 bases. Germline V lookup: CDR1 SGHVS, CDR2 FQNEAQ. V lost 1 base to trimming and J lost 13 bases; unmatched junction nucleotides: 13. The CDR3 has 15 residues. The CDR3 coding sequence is TGTGCCAGCAGCTTAGGGGGGGGTGGGGGGGAGACCCAGTTCTTC. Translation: CASSLGGGGGETQFF.

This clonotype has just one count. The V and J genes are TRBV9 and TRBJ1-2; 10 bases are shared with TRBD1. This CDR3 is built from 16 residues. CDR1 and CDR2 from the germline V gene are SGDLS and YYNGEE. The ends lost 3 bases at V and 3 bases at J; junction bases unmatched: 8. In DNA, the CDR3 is TGTGCCAGCAGCGCACGGGACAGGGGAAAGGACTATGGCTACACCTTC. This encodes CASSARDRGKDYGYTF.

CDR3 protein: CASSFTSAMSSCYTF. CDR3 DNA sequence: TGTGCCAGCAGCTTTACTAGCGCCATGAGCAGTTGCTACACCTTC. V and J are TRBV7-6 and TRBJ1-2; no reliable D call. The germline gives CDR1 SGHVS, CDR2 FNYEAQ. CDR3 size: 15 residues. V was clipped by 3 bases and J by 9 bases, with 20 bases between them.